Included here is one TCR beta chain sequence, with context. The CDR3 loop spans 14 amino acids. V lost 6 bases, J lost 6 bases, and 9 bases stayed unmatched. The V gene's germline CDR1 is MNHEY and CDR2 SVGAGI. These data come from a study of technical replicates of blood from a handful of donors. TCRdb's table, derived via immunoSEQ multiplex PCR, lists solely in-frame clones and lacks some. The sample consists of 85,000 to 100,000 clones, approximately 94% of them appearing once. The receptor was isolated from a human donor in good health. The chain employs TRBV6-5 and TRBJ1-2; 8 bases line up with TRBD1. Sequenced input: T cells isolated from PBMCs. The CDR3 spells CASSRDRKTDGYTF. The DNA of the CDR3 is TGTGCCAGCAGCAGGGACAGGAAGACGGATGGCTACACCTTC.